The present T cell receptor beta chain was sequenced within a study of blood T cell repertoires in COVID-19 (dated by TCRdb to about 2020). A note on the overall study: Collaborator samples came from the United States, Italy and Spain and covered acute and convalescent phases of COVID-19. The prospective study material was composed of cDNA or gDNA derived from T cells, B-cell-depleted T cells, or PBMCs. Subjects who had been exposed to COVID-19, were actively infected with it, or had recovered from it provided the deeply sampled blood TCRbeta repertoires that made up the dataset. The repertoires were made available in a free public database intended to serve as a resource for research on the immune response to SARS-CoV-2. The samples were drawn from two sources: the first 160 participants of the ongoing ImmuneRACE study, and fewer than 1,500 subjects contributed by 6 global collaborators. Sample metadata almost always included a de-identified subject ID, COVID-19 status, age in years and sex. HLA class I and class II types, where available, came from metadata supplied by the sample provider rather than from assay-based typing. Overall study results and their limits: The amount of clinical and demographic metadata varied by source and participant and was provided uncurated.

To note about this clone: The specificity of this receptor is unknown. No much larger clone is present one base from it, and per-base qualities are unavailable.

Enrolling through a virtual design, the prospective study's participants ranged in age from roughly 18 to 89 years and lived across some 22 United States geographic areas. Cohort assignment in the prospective study relied on participant-reported clinical history from a screening survey and a study questionnaire. Recovered participants in ImmuneRACE Cohort 3 were defined by two consecutive negative NP/OP PCR tests, clearance by a healthcare professional, or resolution of symptoms. Each participant in the prospective study had whole blood, serum and a nasopharyngeal or oropharyngeal swab collected by mobile phlebotomists. Participants in the prospective study had the option to provide additional blood draws and questionnaires over an approximately 2-month period. Blood samples from the prospective study were shipped frozen or at room temperature prior to DNA extraction. The germline V gene (reference sequence) provides CDR1 SGHNT and CDR2 YYREEE. Trimming takes 0 bases off V and 4 bases off J; junction bases not matched to a gene: 2. From cysteine to phenylalanine, the CDR3 is 14 amino acids long. Of the read, only the CDR3 DNA is kept; its 42 bases are in frame from base 1.

TCRbeta CDR3 regions were amplified from genomic DNA using the immunoSEQ Assay, a bias-controlled multiplex PCR. In the paper's pipeline: Nucleated cell counts per sample were estimated from amplification of reference gene primers within the assay. To quantify the absolute abundance of each unique TCRbeta CDR3 rearrangement, sequence reads were collapsed and filtered. Productive Simpson clonality was computed per sample as the square root of Simpson's diversity index over productive rearrangements. TCRdb provides this immuneACCESS table in a form limited to in-frame rearrangements. Some clones are lacking; in checked studies, under half of them reflect an unresolved V gene, and why the rest are absent is not known. The DNA was the basis for D and trimming; V, J and clone size are from that table. Within this sample are approximately 450,000 clones, with 85% to 90% of them counted one time only. Jointly, the top ten make up roughly 1.1% of the sample.

The chain uses TRBV5-4 and TRBJ2-3; a stretch of 7 junction bases matches TRBD1. This TCR came from a man in his thirties or forties who had recovered from COVID-19. The sample comprised PBMCs or T cells enriched from blood (not recorded which). CDR3 reads: CASSLAGGADTQYF. The nucleotide sequence reads TGTGCCAGCAGCTTGGCAGGGGGAGCAGATACGCAGTATTTT.